Below, 30 T cell receptor beta chains from the same sample are listed, as sequenced in a study of shared clonotypes between healthy human individuals. Assay: immunoSEQ multiplex PCR; the TCRdb copy retains only in-frame clones and omits some. The data show 490,000 or so clones, 79% seen once. The specimen was PBMCs. Receptors originate from a woman between 35 and 50 years old in good health. Some clones in this sample may be carry-over from other donors' samples.

The genes are TRBV5-1 and TRBJ1-1, with D perhaps matching TRBD1 (5 bases). Between the trimmed V and J ends, which lost 2 bases and 7 bases, there was a span of 21 bases. CDR1 is SGHRS, CDR2 YFSETQ, per germline. CDR3 length: 16 residues. CDR3: CASSLGHGLATGEAFF. In DNA, the CDR3 is TGCGCCAGCAGCTTAGGACACGGCCTCGCTACAGGTGAAGCTTTCTTT.

The chain joins TRBV18 to TRBJ2-5, with D possibly being TRBD2 (6 bases). Trimming cost V 2 bases and J 5 bases, with 24 bases left between them. Germline CDR1 reads KGHSH; CDR2 reads LQKENI. The CDR3 sequence is 18 residues long. CDR3 sequence reads: CASSPGFGGFSERETQYF. The CDR3 coding sequence is TGTGCCAGCTCACCAGGTTTCGGGGGATTCAGTGAGCGGGAGACCCAGTACTTC.

The gene calls are TRBV29-1 and TRBJ2-7; D is perhaps TRBD1 (5 bases). Germline CDR1 SQVTM, CDR2 ANQGSEA. The CDR3 covers 14 residues. V lost 3 bases to trimming and J lost 6 bases, with 18 bases between them. In nucleotides, the CDR3 is TGCAGCGTTGATATTGCCGGATCTCAGGGCGAGCAGTACTTC. Residues: CSVDIAGSQGEQYF.

This sequence joins TRBV5-4 and TRBJ2-5; 9 bases are a match to TRBD2. Trimming took 5 bases from V and 7 from J; bases not matched to a gene: 6. The germline V gene has CDR1 SGHNT and CDR2 YYREEE (reference sequence). This CDR3 contains 13 residues. This chain's CDR3 is CASSQLAGRTQYF. CDR3 nucleotides: TGTGCCAGCAGTCAACTAGCGGGCCGGACCCAGTACTTC.

In its sample, this clone was seen a few times. V is TRBV27 and J is TRBJ2-6; D remains unclear. Trimming shortened V by 2 bases and J by 0 bases, and 8 bases separated the two germline ends. The CDR3 is 16 amino acids. Germline CDR1 is MNHEY and CDR2 is SMNVEV (reference sequence). CDR3 sequence: CASSLRQTSGANVLTF. DNA for the CDR3: TGTGCCAGCAGTTTAAGGCAGACCTCTGGGGCCAACGTCCTGACTTTC.

The chain has TRBV20-1 and TRBJ2-7; 7 bases match TRBD2. Losses at the gene ends were 6 bases for V and 6 bases for J; bases not matched to a gene: 5. Per germline, CDR1 DFQATT and CDR2 SNEGSKA (reference sequence). The CDR3 runs 11 residues. The CDR3 sequence is CSAIGTIEQYF. CDR3 bases: TGCAGTGCAATCGGGACTATCGAGCAGTACTTC.

The chain employs TRBV13 and TRBJ2-3, with 8 nucleotides matching TRBD2. V lost 0 bases to trimming and J lost 6 bases; unmatched junction nucleotides: 8. Germline CDR1 reads PRHDT; CDR2 reads FYEKMQ (reference sequence). CDR3 length: 16 amino acids. The CDR3 bases are TGTGCCAGCAGCTTAGGTTCGGGAGGGCCTCAGGATACGCAGTATTTT. Amino acid sequence: CASSLGSGGPQDTQYF.

The gene calls are TRBV7-4 and TRBJ1-1, with TRBD1 identical over 7 bases. The germline CDR1 and CDR2 sequences are SGHVT and SQSDAQ. Trimming at V came to 1 base and at J to 1 base, leaving 6 bases not matched to a gene. The CDR3 sequence is 16 residues long. CDR3 bases: TGTGCCAGCAGCTTAGGGCGGGACAGTCGGAACACTGAAGCTTTCTTT. Amino acids: CASSLGRDSRNTEAFF. Looking up the rest from reference TRBV7-4 and TRBJ1-1 gives the full variable domain: GAGVSQSPRYKVAKRGRDVALRCDSISGHVTLYWYRQTLGQGSEVLTYSQSDAQRDKSGRPSGRFSAERPERSVSTLKIQRTEQGDSAVYLCASSLGRDSRNTEAFFGQGTRLTVV.

The genes are TRBV27 and TRBJ2-7; TRBD2 aligns across 12 bases. V was clipped by 8 bases and J by 4 bases; unmatched bases: 6. Germline values: CDR1 MNHEY, CDR2 SMNVEV (reference sequence). This CDR3 is 14 amino acids long. CDR3 sequence reads: CASRRTSGAYEQYF. The CDR3 nucleotides read TGTGCCAGCCGCCGGACTAGCGGGGCTTACGAGCAGTACTTC.

V and J are TRBV6-1 and TRBJ2-3, with 10 bases matching TRBD2. J was trimmed by 4 bases and V by 4 bases; bases with no gene match: 5. CDR1 and CDR2 from the germline V gene are MNHNS and SASEGT. The CDR3 covers 15 residues. DNA for the CDR3: TGTGCCAGCAGTGCCCAGCGGGAGGGATCAGATACGCAGTATTTT. This codes for CASSAQREGSDTQYF.

The chain joins TRBV19 to TRBJ1-3; 12 bases match TRBD1. The V gene end was trimmed by 5 bases and the J gene end by 4 bases; junction bases not matched to a gene: 6. The germline CDR1 and CDR2 sequences are LNHDA and SQIVND (reference sequence). The CDR3 consists of 16 residues. The CDR3 nucleotides are TGTGCCAGTAGTCCCGGGACAGGGGGCGCAGGAAACACCATATATTTT. Translation: CASSPGTGGAGNTIYF.

CDR3 sequence reads: CASRVAGDLNEQFF. The DNA for the CDR3 is TGTGCCAGCAGGGTAGCGGGGGACCTCAATGAGCAGTTCTTC. The rearrangement joins TRBV28 to TRBJ2-1; 9 bases agree with TRBD2. The CDR3 consists of 14 residues. The V and J ends lost 6 bases and 6 bases, in that order; junction bases with no gene match: 6. CDR1 and CDR2 (germline): MDHEN, SYDVKM. Full variable domain (rest looked up from reference TRBV28 and TRBJ2-1): DVKVTQSSRYLVKRTGEKVFLECVQDMDHENMFWYRQDPGLGLRLIYFSYDVKMKEKGDIPEGYSVSREKKERFSLILESASTNQTSMYLCASRVAGDLNEQFFGPGTRLTVL.

The CDR3 loop reads CASSSSRVNEQFF. For the CDR3, the DNA is TGTGCCAGCAGCTCATCAAGGGTAAATGAGCAGTTCTTC. The chain employs TRBV11-3 and TRBJ2-1; D uncertain. Trimming took off 4 bases at V and 7 bases at J, with 11 bases between the two ends. Germline lookup yields CDR1 SGHNT and CDR2 YENEEA. The CDR3 is 13 amino acids.

This clone was picked up a small number of times. V usage is TRBV27 and J usage is TRBJ2-7; the D gene is possibly TRBD2 (6 bases). Germline V gene lookup returns CDR1 MNHEY and CDR2 SMNVEV (reference sequence). The V end was cut by 10 bases, the J end by 6 bases, with 16 bases between. The CDR3 is made up of 12 amino acids. CDR3 protein: CATLPGGLEQYF. CDR3 nucleotides: TGTGCCACCCTCCCCGGGGGTCTCGAGCAGTACTTC.

This sequence joins TRBV7-9 and TRBJ2-7; TRBD2 matches 10 bases. The trim removed 5 bases at V and 3 bases at J, leaving 7 bases unmatched. Germline assignment: CDR1 SEHNR and CDR2 FQNEAQ (reference sequence). This CDR3 is 15 amino acids long. The CDR3 region is CASSHGGLASYEQYF. CDR3 nucleotides: TGTGCCAGCAGCCACGGGGGACTAGCGAGCTACGAGCAGTACTTC. The whole variable domain, filled in from reference TRBV7-9 and TRBJ2-7, reads DTGVSQNPRHKITKRGQNVTFRCDPISEHNRLYWYRQTLGQGPEFLTYFQNEAQLEKSRLLSDRFSAERPKGSFSTLEIQRTEQGDSAMYLCASSHGGLASYEQYFGPGTRLTVT.

The rearrangement uses TRBV6-5 and TRBJ2-7; D is uncertain. CDR1 and CDR2 from the germline V gene are MNHEY and SVGAGI. The V end was cut by 0 bases, the J end by 6 bases, with 15 bases between. The CDR3 loop spans 15 amino acids. The CDR3 region is CASSYSRRLSTEQYF. The CDR3 bases are TGTGCCAGCAGTTACTCGCGACGACTCTCCACCGAGCAGTACTTC.

The rearrangement uses TRBV27 and TRBJ2-6; the D is unclear. Looked up from germline, CDR1 is MNHEY and CDR2 is SMNVEV (reference sequence). The V end was cut by 6 bases, the J end by 3 bases, with 12 bases between. This CDR3 region has 15 residues. CDR3 amino acids: CASSRIGIGANVLTF. In DNA form, the CDR3 reads TGTGCCAGCAGCCGAATCGGTATTGGGGCCAACGTCCTGACTTTC.

Comment on this clone: A read error is the likely source, as a far larger clone sits one nucleotide away. The identical CDR3 is also encoded by other nucleotide sequences in the sample. CDR3 bases: TGTGCCTGGAGTGTACCCATATCAGGCAATCAGCCTCAGCATTTT. Encoded protein: CAWSVPISGNQPQHF. The rearrangement joins TRBV30 to TRBJ1-5; D not certain. The CDR3 covers 15 residues. Germline CDR1 is GTSNPN and CDR2 is SVGIG (reference sequence).

The J gene is TRBJ2-7, the V gene TRBV7-2; TRBD1 might be the D (6 bases). V lost 4 bases, J lost 1 base, and 11 bases lay in between. The germline V gene has CDR1 SGHTA and CDR2 FQGNSA. This CDR3 has 14 amino acids. CDR3 sequence reads: CASSSQGTSYEQYF. In DNA form, the CDR3 reads TGTGCCAGCAGCTCGCAGGGGACGTCCTACGAGCAGTACTTC.

This clone was seen once. V gene TRBV7-9 combines with J gene TRBJ1-3; 7 bases line up with TRBD1. This CDR3 comprises 16 residues. Germline V gene sequence: CDR1 SEHNR, CDR2 FQNEAQ (reference sequence). V lost 5 bases to trimming and J lost 4 bases; unmatched junction nucleotides: 11. Here the CDR3 DNA reads TGTGCCAGCAGCAAAAACCCCGGGACAGAGGGAAACACCATATATTTT. Protein: CASSKNPGTEGNTIYF.

This clone was counted once. J is TRBJ2-5 and V is TRBV4-3; D ambiguous. The J call is in doubt because the DNA end fits TRBJ2-7 better. This CDR3 has 14 residues. Germline V CDR1 and CDR2: LGHNA, YSLEER. This CDR3 reads CASSQVLGTYEQYF. The DNA of the CDR3 is TGCGCCAGCAGCCAAGTACTGGGGACCTACGAGCAGTACTTC.

The chain recombines TRBV28 with TRBJ2-5; D ambiguous. The CDR3 length is 11 residues. V was cut by 6 bases and J by 5 bases, with 7 bases left in between. Germline CDR1 MDHEN, CDR2 SYDVKM. CDR3 sequence (DNA): TGTGCCAGCAGGGACCTGGAGACCCAGTACTTC. Encoded protein: CASRDLETQYF.

This chain links TRBV15 with TRBJ2-7, with 7 positions matching TRBD1. CDR1 is LNHNV and CDR2 is YYDKDF in the germline V gene (reference sequence). The CDR3 has 15 amino acids. Trimming at V came to 3 bases and at J to 2 bases, leaving 7 bases not matched to a gene. The CDR3 is CATSSRTGTAYEQYF. DNA for the CDR3: TGTGCCACCAGCAGCCGAACCGGGACAGCCTACGAGCAGTACTTC.

The chain has TRBV27 and TRBJ1-4, with a tentative D call TRBD1 (6 bases). Per the germline V gene, CDR1 is MNHEY and CDR2 is SMNVEV (reference sequence). V lost 6 bases, J lost 8 bases, and 16 bases lay in between. This CDR3 region has 14 residues. In DNA, the CDR3 is TGTGCCAGCAGACACACAGGGATTGGCGAAAAACTGTTTTTT. It yields the protein CASRHTGIGEKLFF. The full variable domain, its missing parts supplied by reference TRBV27 and TRBJ1-4, is EAQVTQNPRYLITVTGKKLTVTCSQNMNHEYMSWYRQDPGLGLRQIYYSMNVEVTDKGDVPEGYKVSRKEKRNFPLILESPSPNQTSLYFCASRHTGIGEKLFFGSGTQLSVL.

This chain links TRBV9 with TRBJ2-7, with D possibly matching TRBD2 (7 bases). Germline loops: CDR1 SGDLS, CDR2 YYNGEE. Trimming removed 4 bases at V and 3 bases at J, with 14 bases between. The CDR3 is made up of 14 amino acids. Here the CDR3 reads CASSLEGGRYEQYF. The CDR3 DNA sequence: TGTGCCAGCAGCCTTGAGGGGGGGCGCTACGAGCAGTACTTC.

This clone has at least ten counts. V gene TRBV5-1 combines with J gene TRBJ2-7; D not certain. CDR3 size: 15 residues. V shed 0 bases and J shed 3 bases, with 13 bases lying between them. Germline V gene sequence: CDR1 SGHRS, CDR2 YFSETQ. CDR3 nucleotides: TGCGCCAGCAGCTTGGGCCCTCGGACGGGCTACGAGCAGTACTTC. It specifies CASSLGPRTGYEQYF.

Comments on this clone: This clone may be a read error of a much larger clone one base away. V gene TRBV18 combines with J gene TRBJ2-7; D perhaps matches TRBD2 (6 bases). The CDR3 contains 11 residues. Germline-derived CDR1 and CDR2 are KGHSH and LQKENI. In nucleotides, the CDR3 is TGTGCCAGCCGGGACTCCTGCGAGCAGTACTTC. This gives the protein CASRDSCEQYF. Based on the CDR3 plus reference TRBV18 and TRBJ2-7, the full variable domain is NAGVMQNPRHLVRRRGQEARLRCSPMKGHSHVYWYRQLPEEGLKFMVYLQKENIIDESGMPKERFSAEFPKEGPSILRIQQVVRGDSAAYFCASRDSCEQYFGPGTRLTVT.

Comment on this clone: This sample also contains other DNA sequences that code for the same CDR3. The rearrangement links TRBV19 to TRBJ2-5; D may be TRBD1 (6 bases). CDR3 length: 14 residues. The germline CDR1 and CDR2 sequences are LNHDA and SQIVND (reference sequence). Between the trimmed V and J ends, which lost 3 bases and 5 bases, there was a span of 13 bases. CDR3 loop: CASSIKAGVETQYF. The CDR3, as DNA: TGTGCCAGTAGTATCAAGGCAGGGGTGGAGACCCAGTACTTC.

The V and J genes are TRBV28 and TRBJ2-2; D may be TRBD1 (6 bases). The germline V gene encodes CDR1 MDHEN and CDR2 SYDVKM. CDR3 length equals 15 residues. V was pared by 7 bases and J by 9 bases, with 21 bases between. Written as DNA, the CDR3 is TGTGCCAGCACCTTGGACAGTGCGAACAAGAGGGAGCTGTTTTTT. This codes for CASTLDSANKRELFF.

The chain joins TRBV30 to TRBJ2-3, with D perhaps TRBD2 (5 bases). The CDR3 is 12 residues long. Germline V gene lookup returns CDR1 GTSNPN and CDR2 SVGIG (reference sequence). Trimming removed 3 bases at V and 5 bases at J, with 9 bases between. The CDR3 sequence is CAWSRAGDTQYF. The CDR3 coding sequence is TGTGCCTGGAGCCGGGCGGGAGATACGCAGTATTTT.